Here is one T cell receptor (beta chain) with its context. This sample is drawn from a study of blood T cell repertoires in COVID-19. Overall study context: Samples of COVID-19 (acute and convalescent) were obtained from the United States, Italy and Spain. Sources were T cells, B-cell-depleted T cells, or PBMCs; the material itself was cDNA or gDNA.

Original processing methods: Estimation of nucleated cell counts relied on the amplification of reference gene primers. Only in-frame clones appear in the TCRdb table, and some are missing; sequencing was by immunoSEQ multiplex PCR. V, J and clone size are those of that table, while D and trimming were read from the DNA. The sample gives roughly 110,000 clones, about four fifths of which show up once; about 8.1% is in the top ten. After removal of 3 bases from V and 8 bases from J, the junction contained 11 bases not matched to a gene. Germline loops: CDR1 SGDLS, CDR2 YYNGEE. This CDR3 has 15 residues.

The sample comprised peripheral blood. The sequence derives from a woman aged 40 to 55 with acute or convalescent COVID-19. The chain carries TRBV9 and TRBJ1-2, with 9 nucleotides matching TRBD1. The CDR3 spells CASSAQNRGPDGYTF. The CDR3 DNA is TGTGCCAGCAGCGCACAAAACAGGGGGCCGGACGGCTACACCTTC.